This is a list of T cell receptor beta chains from one sample in a study of Graves' ophthalmopathy and Graves' hyperthyroidism. TCRdb reprocessed the multiplex PCR reads via MiXCR and lists one record per CDR3 protein. The repertoire holds about 370,000 distinct CDR3 sequences, with about a sixth as singletons. Specimen: peripheral blood. The source is an adult woman with stable Graves' hyperthyroidism. The CDR3 runs from the conserved cysteine through the conserved F or W. The D gene is left open where the match is weak. The listing skips clone size in some rows; elsewhere it reads once, few, many or a size class.

>TRBJ2-7|.|TRBV2|.
CASSRVRAYEQYF
TGTGCCAGCAGTCGGGTCCGAGCCTACGAGCAGTACTTC
>TRBJ1-5|many|TRBV27|.
CASSPTGFNQPQHF
TGTGCCAGCAGTCCGACAGGCTTCAATCAGCCCCAGCATTTT
>TRBJ2-7|many|TRBV28|.
CASTQGTFAYEQYF
TGTGCCAGCACCCAAGGTACTTTTGCCTACGAGCAGTACTTC
>TRBJ2-7|.|TRBV28|TRBD2
CASSSPSGAAYEQYF
TGTGCCAGCAGTTCGCCTAGCGGGGCAGCCTACGAGCAGTACTTC
>TRBJ1-5|.|TRBV20-1|TRBD1
CSASGTADSNQPQHF
TGCAGTGCCTCGGGGACAGCAGATAGCAATCAGCCCCAGCATTTT
>TRBJ1-1|.|TRBV29-1|TRBD1
CSAHRGGDTEAFF
TGCAGCGCCCACAGGGGAGGGGACACTGAAGCTTTCTTT
>TRBJ1-1|.|TRBV6-1|.
CATSRAHEAFF
TGTGCCACCAGTAGGGCACATGAAGCTTTCTTT
>TRBJ2-7|.|TRBV15|TRBD1
CATSRRGQGYEQYF
TGTGCCACCAGCAGAAGGGGACAGGGCTACGAGCAGTACTTC
>TRBJ1-1|many|TRBV9|.
CASSVAAGGTEAFF
TGTGCCAGCAGCGTAGCAGCAGGAGGAACTGAAGCTTTCTTT
>TRBJ1-2|many|TRBV6-1|TRBD1
CASRSPGGNYGYTF
TGTGCCAGCAGGAGTCCAGGGGGCAACTATGGCTACACCTTC
>TRBJ2-4|many|TRBV6-1|.
CASSETGNPKNIQYF
TGTGCCAGCAGTGAAACAGGGAATCCCAAAAACATTCAGTACTTC
>TRBJ2-7|once|TRBV18|TRBD2
CASSSIKPASSGSWYEQYF
TGTGCCAGCTCATCCATAAAACCAGCGTCTAGCGGGAGTTGGTACGAGCAGTACTTC
>TRBJ1-1|few|TRBV9|.
CASSPYDGMNTEAFF
TGTGCCAGCAGCCCTTACGACGGTATGAACACTGAAGCTTTCTTT
>TRBJ1-3|many|TRBV30|.
CAWSVRRSSYGNTIYF
TGTGCCTGGAGTGTACGCAGGAGTTCGTATGGAAACACCATATATTTT
>TRBJ2-2|few|TRBV19|TRBD2
CASSGSGSRNTGELFF
TGTGCCAGTAGTGGTAGCGGGAGCAGGAACACCGGGGAGCTGTTTTTT
>TRBJ2-2|many|TRBV28|TRBD2
CASKTSGSGPGELFF
TGTGCCAGCAAAACTAGCGGGAGTGGTCCCGGGGAGCTGTTTTTT
>TRBJ1-5|many|TRBV4-3|.
CASSQEVLLGFDQPQHF
TGCGCCAGCAGCCAAGAGGTGCTGTTAGGGTTTGATCAGCCCCAGCATTTT
>TRBJ1-1|many|TRBV30|.
CAWKFGGNTEAFF
TGTGCCTGGAAATTCGGCGGGAACACTGAAGCTTTCTTT
>TRBJ1-2|many|TRBV6-5|TRBD1
CATQGGHGYTF
TGTGCCACCCAGGGGGGTCATGGCTACACCTTC
>TRBJ1-2|many|TRBV10-3|.
CAIRRQFPYGYTF
TGTGCCATCAGAAGACAGTTCCCCTATGGCTACACCTTC
>TRBJ1-1|many|TRBV12-3/TRBV12-4|TRBD1
CASSLAEGAPNEAFF
TGTGCCAGCAGTTTAGCGGAGGGGGCGCCTAATGAAGCTTTCTTT
>TRBJ2-7|many|TRBV4-1|.
CASSPGQGVVYEQYF
TGCGCCAGCAGCCCGGGGCAGGGTGTTGTCTACGAGCAGTACTTC
>TRBJ1-5|many|TRBV2|.
CASTWGHSNQPQHF
TGTGCCAGCACGTGGGGCCATAGCAATCAGCCCCAGCATTTT
>TRBJ2-5|many|TRBV2|.
CASMGGRRETQYF
TGTGCCAGCATGGGGGGCAGGAGGGAGACCCAGTACTTC
>TRBJ2-7|many|TRBV20-1|TRBD1
CSARAPGQGSYEQYF
TGCAGTGCTAGAGCACCGGGACAGGGGTCCTACGAGCAGTACTTC
>TRBJ2-5|many|TRBV28|.
CASSLTGQHQETQYF
TGTGCCAGCAGTTTAACCGGACAGCACCAAGAGACCCAGTACTTC
>TRBJ1-1|many|TRBV5-1|.
CASSLERINTEAFF
TGCGCCAGCAGCTTGGAGAGAATTAACACTGAAGCTTTCTTT
>TRBJ2-5|many|TRBV4-3|TRBD2
CASSLGLAGHQETQYF
TGCGCCAGCAGCCTTGGACTAGCGGGACATCAAGAGACCCAGTACTTC
>TRBJ1-1|few|TRBV30|TRBD1
CAWSNRGLNTEAFF
TGTGCCTGGAGTAACAGGGGACTGAACACTGAAGCTTTCTTT
>TRBJ1-2|many|TRBV24-1|TRBD1
CATSGGGSYGYTF
TGTGCCACCTCGGGAGGGGGCAGCTATGGCTACACCTTC
>TRBJ2-5|many|TRBV12-3/TRBV12-4|TRBD2
CASNLGGREKETQYF
TGTGCCAGCAATTTAGGTGGGCGGGAGAAAGAGACCCAGTACTTC
>TRBJ2-2|many|TRBV10-1|.
CASSGGYQNTGELFF
TGCGCCAGCAGTGGTGGCTACCAAAACACCGGGGAGCTGTTTTTT
>TRBJ2-2|many|TRBV20-1|.
CSARDIRAGELFF
TGCAGTGCTAGAGATATCAGGGCCGGGGAGCTGTTTTTT
>TRBJ1-6|.|TRBV12-3/TRBV12-4|.
CASSLDVNSPLHF
TGTGCCAGCAGTTTAGACGTGAATTCACCCCTCCACTTT
>TRBJ1-5|few|TRBV2|.
CASSFEASLDEPQHF
TGTGCCAGCAGTTTCGAGGCCTCCCTTGATGAGCCCCAGCATTTT
>TRBJ2-7|many|TRBV12-3/TRBV12-4|TRBD1
CASSWDRSYEQYF
TGTGCCAGCTCTTGGGACAGATCCTACGAGCAGTACTTC
>TRBJ2-7|few|TRBV4-3|TRBD2
CASSQDTSGNTYEQYF
TGCGCCAGCAGCCAAGATACTAGCGGGAACACCTACGAGCAGTACTTC
>TRBJ1-2|once|TRBV7-2|.
CASSSGVLDYGYTF
TGTGCCAGCAGCTCAGGGGTCCTGGACTATGGCTACACCTTC
>TRBJ2-4|few|TRBV6-5|.
CASSFEVVAKNIQYF
TGTGCCAGCAGTTTTGAGGTAGTGGCCAAAAACATTCAGTACTTC
>TRBJ1-1|many|TRBV24-1|TRBD1
CATQSAGGKAFF
TGTGCCACCCAGAGTGCAGGGGGGAAAGCTTTCTTT
>TRBJ1-2|few|TRBV30|TRBD1
CAWSSGQGAEGYTF
TGTGCCTGGAGTTCTGGACAGGGGGCCGAAGGCTACACCTTC
>TRBJ2-7|many|TRBV6-2/TRBV6-3|.
CASSYSTRPLDEQYF
TGTGCCAGCAGTTACTCGACTAGACCTCTCGACGAGCAGTACTTC
>TRBJ2-7|many|TRBV6-1|.
CASSADEQYF
TGTGCCAGCAGCGCCGACGAGCAGTACTTC
>TRBJ2-7|many|TRBV27|TRBD2
CASSLGGGSYSYEQYF
TGTGCCAGCAGTTTAGGTGGCGGGAGCTACTCCTACGAGCAGTACTTC
>TRBJ1-5|few|TRBV6-2/TRBV6-3|TRBD1
CASTPVTGDQPQHF
TGTGCCAGCACCCCCGTGACAGGGGACCAGCCCCAGCATTTT
>TRBJ2-5|few|TRBV7-2|.
CASSSQGTQYF
TGTGCCAGCAGCTCGCAGGGGACCCAGTACTTC
>TRBJ1-5|many|TRBV20-1|.
CSAREGGNQPQHF
TGCAGTGCTAGAGAGGGTGGCAATCAGCCCCAGCATTTT
>TRBJ2-7|many|TRBV20-1|.
CSAVGLIDEQYF
TGCAGTGCTGTTGGTCTAATCGACGAGCAGTACTTC
>TRBJ2-5|.|TRBV9|TRBD1
CASSITGQGRGQETQYF
TGTGCCAGCAGCATCACCGGACAGGGGAGGGGACAAGAGACCCAGTACTTC
>TRBJ1-1|many|TRBV5-1|.
CASSLVGGRNTEAFF
TGCGCCAGCAGCTTGGTTGGGGGGAGGAACACTGAAGCTTTCTTT
>TRBJ1-1|few|TRBV7-3|.
CASIPRGTEAFF
TGTGCCAGCATCCCTAGAGGCACTGAAGCTTTCTTT
>TRBJ2-5|medium-sized|TRBV6-2/TRBV6-3|TRBD2
CASRRLAGEETQYF
TGTGCCAGCAGACGACTAGCGGGAGAGGAGACCCAGTACTTC
>TRBJ2-7|few|TRBV12-3/TRBV12-4|.
CASSLRFGPRDEQYF
TGTGCCAGCAGTTTAAGGTTCGGTCCAAGGGATGAGCAGTACTTC
>TRBJ2-4|few|TRBV28|.
CASSFVGTKNIKYF
TGTGCCAGCAGTTTCGTGGGAACCAAAAACATTAAGTACTTC